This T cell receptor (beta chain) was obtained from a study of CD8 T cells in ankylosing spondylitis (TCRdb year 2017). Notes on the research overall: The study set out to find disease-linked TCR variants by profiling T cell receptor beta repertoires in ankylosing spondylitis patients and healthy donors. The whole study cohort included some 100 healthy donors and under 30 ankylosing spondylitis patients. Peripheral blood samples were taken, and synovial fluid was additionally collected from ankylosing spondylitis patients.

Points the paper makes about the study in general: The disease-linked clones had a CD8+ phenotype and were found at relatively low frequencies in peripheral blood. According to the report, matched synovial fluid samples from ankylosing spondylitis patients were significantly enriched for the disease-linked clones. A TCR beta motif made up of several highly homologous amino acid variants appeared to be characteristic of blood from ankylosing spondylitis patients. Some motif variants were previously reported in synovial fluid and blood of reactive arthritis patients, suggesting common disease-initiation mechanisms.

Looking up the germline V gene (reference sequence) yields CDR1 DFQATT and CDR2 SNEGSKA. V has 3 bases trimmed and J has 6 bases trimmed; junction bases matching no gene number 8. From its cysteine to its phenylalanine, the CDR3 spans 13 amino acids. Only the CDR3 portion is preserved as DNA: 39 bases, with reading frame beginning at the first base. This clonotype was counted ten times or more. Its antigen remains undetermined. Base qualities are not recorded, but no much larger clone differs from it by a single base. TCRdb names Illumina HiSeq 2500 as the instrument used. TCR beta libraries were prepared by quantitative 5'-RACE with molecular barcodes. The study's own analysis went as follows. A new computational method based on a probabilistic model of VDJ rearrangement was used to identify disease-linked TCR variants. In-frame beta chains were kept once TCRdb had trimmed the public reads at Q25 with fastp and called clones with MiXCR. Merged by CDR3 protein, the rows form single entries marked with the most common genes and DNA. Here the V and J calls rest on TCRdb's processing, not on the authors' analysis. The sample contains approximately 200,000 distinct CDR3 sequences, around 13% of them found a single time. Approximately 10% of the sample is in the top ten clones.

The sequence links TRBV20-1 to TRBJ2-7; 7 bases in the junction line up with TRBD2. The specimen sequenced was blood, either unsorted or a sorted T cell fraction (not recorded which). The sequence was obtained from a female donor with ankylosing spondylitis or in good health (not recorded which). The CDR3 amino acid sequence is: CSARAPGGTEQYF. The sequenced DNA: TGCAGTGCTAGGGCCCCGGGAGGTACCGAGCAGTACTTC.